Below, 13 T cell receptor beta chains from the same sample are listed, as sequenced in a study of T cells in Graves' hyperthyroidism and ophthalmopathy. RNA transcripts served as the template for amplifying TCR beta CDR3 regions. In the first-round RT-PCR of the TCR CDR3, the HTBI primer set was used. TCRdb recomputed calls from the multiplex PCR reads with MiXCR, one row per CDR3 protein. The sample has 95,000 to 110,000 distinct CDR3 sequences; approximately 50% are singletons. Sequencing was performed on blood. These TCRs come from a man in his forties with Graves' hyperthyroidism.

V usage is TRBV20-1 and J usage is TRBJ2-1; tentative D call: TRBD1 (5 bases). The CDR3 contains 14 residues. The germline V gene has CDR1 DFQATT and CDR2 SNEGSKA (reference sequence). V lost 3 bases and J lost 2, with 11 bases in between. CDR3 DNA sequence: TGCAGTGCTAGCAGGGCAAAAACCTACAATGAGCAGTTCTTC. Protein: CSASRAKTYNEQFF.

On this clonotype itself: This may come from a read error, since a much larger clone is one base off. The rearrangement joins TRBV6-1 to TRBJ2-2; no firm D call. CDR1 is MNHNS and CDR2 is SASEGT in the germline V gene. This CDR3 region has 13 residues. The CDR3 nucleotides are TGTGCCAGCAGTTGGGGATGGAACGGGCAGCTGTTTTTT. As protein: CASSWGWNGQLFF.

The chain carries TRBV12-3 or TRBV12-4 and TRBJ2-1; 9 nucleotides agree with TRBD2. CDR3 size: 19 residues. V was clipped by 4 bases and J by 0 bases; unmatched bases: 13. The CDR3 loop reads CASSWAGSGRSSSYNEQFF. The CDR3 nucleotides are TGTGCCAGCAGTTGGGCGGGGAGCGGGAGGTCGAGCTCCTACAATGAGCAGTTCTTC.

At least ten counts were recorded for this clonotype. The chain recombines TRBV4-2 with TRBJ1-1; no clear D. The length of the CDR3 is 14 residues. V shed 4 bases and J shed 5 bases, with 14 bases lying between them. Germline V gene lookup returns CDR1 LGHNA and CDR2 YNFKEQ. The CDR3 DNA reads TGTGCCAGCAGCCTGAGCGGGGTTCGGACTGAAGCTTTCTTT. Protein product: CASSLSGVRTEAFF.

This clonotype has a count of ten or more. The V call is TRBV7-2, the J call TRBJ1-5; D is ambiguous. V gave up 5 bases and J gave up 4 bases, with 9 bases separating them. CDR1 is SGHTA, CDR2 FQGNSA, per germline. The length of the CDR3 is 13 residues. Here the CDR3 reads CASSPQENQPQHF. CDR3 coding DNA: TGTGCCAGCAGCCCCCAAGAGAATCAGCCCCAGCATTTT. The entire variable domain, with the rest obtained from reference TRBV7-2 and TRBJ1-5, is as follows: GAGVSQSPSNKVTEKGKDVELRCDPISGHTALYWYRQSLGQGLEFLIYFQGNSAPDKSGLPSDRFSAERTGGSVSTLTIQRTQQEDSAVYLCASSPQENQPQHFGDGTRLSIL.

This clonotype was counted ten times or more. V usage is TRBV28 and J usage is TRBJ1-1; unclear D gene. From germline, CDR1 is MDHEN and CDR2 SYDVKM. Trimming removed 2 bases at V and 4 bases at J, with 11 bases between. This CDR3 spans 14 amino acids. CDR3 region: CASSLGGKGTEAFF. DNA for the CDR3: TGTGCCAGCAGTTTAGGAGGGAAGGGCACTGAAGCTTTCTTT.

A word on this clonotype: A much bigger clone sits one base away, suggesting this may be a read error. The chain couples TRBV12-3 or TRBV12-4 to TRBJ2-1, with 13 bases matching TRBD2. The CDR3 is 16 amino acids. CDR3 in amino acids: CASSFGLAGVINGQFF. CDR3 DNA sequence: TGTGCCAGCAGTTTCGGACTAGCGGGAGTAATCAATGGGCAGTTCTTC.

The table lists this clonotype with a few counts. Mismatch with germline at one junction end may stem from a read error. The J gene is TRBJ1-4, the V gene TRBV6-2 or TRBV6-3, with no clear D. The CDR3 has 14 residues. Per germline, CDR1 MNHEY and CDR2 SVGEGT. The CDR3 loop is CASNYGATNEKLFF. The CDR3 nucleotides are TGTGCCAGCAATTACGGTGCAACTAATGAAAAACTGTTTTTT.

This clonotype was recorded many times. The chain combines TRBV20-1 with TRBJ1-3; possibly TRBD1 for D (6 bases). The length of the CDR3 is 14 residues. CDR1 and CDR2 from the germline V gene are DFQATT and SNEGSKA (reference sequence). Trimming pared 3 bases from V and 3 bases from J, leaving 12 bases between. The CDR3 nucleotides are TGCAGTGCTAGCCCCACAGGGCTTGGAAACACCATATATTTT. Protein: CSASPTGLGNTIYF.

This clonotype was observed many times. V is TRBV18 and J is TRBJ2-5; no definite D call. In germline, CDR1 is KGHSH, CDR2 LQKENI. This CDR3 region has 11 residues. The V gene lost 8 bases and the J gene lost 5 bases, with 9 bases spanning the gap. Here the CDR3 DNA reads TGTGCCAGCAGCCCGGGTGAGACCCAGTACTTC. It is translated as CASSPGETQYF.

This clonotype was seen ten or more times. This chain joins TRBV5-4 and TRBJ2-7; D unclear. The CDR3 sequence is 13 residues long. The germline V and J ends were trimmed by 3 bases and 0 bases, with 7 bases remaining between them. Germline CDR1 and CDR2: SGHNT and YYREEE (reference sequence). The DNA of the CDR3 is TGTGCCAGCAGCTCGAAGGACTCCTACGAGCAGTACTTC. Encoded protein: CASSSKDSYEQYF.

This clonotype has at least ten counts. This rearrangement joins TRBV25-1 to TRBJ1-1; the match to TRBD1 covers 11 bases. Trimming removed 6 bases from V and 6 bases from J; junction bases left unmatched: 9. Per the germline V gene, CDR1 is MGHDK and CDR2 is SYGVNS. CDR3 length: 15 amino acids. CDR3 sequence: CASSKPGQGASEAFF. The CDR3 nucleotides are TGTGCCAGCAGCAAGCCAGGACAGGGGGCCTCTGAAGCTTTCTTT.

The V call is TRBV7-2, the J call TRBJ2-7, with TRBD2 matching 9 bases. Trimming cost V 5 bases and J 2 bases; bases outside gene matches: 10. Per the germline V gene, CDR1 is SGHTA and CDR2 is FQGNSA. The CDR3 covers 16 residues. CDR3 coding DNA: TGTGCCAGCAGCCTCCTATTAGCGGGGGCCCCCTACGAGCAGTACTTC. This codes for CASSLLLAGAPYEQYF. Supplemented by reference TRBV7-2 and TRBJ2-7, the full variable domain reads GAGVSQSPSNKVTEKGKDVELRCDPISGHTALYWYRQSLGQGLEFLIYFQGNSAPDKSGLPSDRFSAERTGGSVSTLTIQRTQQEDSAVYLCASSLLLAGAPYEQYFGPGTRLTVT.